The rows below give T cell receptor beta chains drawn from one sample of a study of cytomegalovirus exposure and HLA in healthy donors. Assay used: immunoSEQ multiplex PCR; TCRdb lists only in-frame clones, some missing. The sample shows some 150,000 clones, 60% to 80% of them seen only once. The sample comprised PBMCs. The receptors were sampled from a woman aged 25-40 years in good health and CMV-seronegative. CDR3s include the opening cysteine and the closing phenylalanine or tryptophan. The D gene is left open where the match is weak. Where a row states a size, it is once, few, many or the class of an expanded clone; other rows omit it.

D gene	V gene	clone size	J gene	CDR3 protein	CDR3 DNA
NA	TRBV28	NA	TRBJ1-5	CASTASDQPQHF	TGTGCCAGCACCGCAAGCGATCAGCCCCAGCATTTT
NA	TRBV7-9	NA	TRBJ2-3	CSSSSSTDTQYF	TGTTCCAGCAGCTCCTCTACAGATACGCAGTATTTT
NA	TRBV25-1	NA	TRBJ1-3	CASSEWSIGQGGNTIYF	TGTGCCAGCAGTGAATGGTCTATAGGGCAGGGTGGAAACACCATATATTTT
TRBD1	TRBV6-1	NA	TRBJ2-5	CASERGQGGETQYF	TGTGCCAGCGAACGGGGACAGGGGGGCGAGACCCAGTACTTC
NA	TRBV5-6	NA	TRBJ1-1	CASSHISPLRDTEAFF	TGTGCCAGCAGTCATATATCCCCTTTGCGGGACACTGAAGCTTTCTTT
NA	TRBV7-9	NA	TRBJ2-6	CASSSGIPRVSSGANVLTF	TGTGCCAGCAGCTCCGGGATCCCCCGAGTCTCATCTGGGGCCAACGTCCTGACTTTC
NA	TRBV11-2	few	TRBJ2-2	CASSLNRVLDTGELFF	TGTGCCAGCAGCTTAAACAGGGTTCTGGACACCGGGGAGCTGTTTTTT
TRBD1	TRBV27	once	TRBJ1-4	CASRRQGNEKLFF	TGTGCCAGCAGACGACAGGGGAATGAAAAACTGTTTTTT
NA	TRBV6-1	NA	TRBJ2-3	CASSEGGGADTQYF	TGTGCCAGCAGTGAAGGCGGGGGCGCAGATACGCAGTATTTT
NA	TRBV10-3	NA	TRBJ1-1	CAISETGQPATEAFF	TGTGCCATCAGTGAGACCGGACAGCCGGCGACTGAAGCTTTCTTT
NA	TRBV9	NA	TRBJ1-3	CASSVRPGGQGNTIYF	TGTGCCAGCAGCGTTAGGCCCGGGGGGCAAGGAAACACCATATATTTT
TRBD2	TRBV6-6	NA	TRBJ2-5	CASSLLADSEGEQYF	TGTGCCAGCAGTTTACTAGCGGATAGCGAAGGGGAGCAGTACTTC
NA	TRBV28	few	TRBJ2-3	CASSLGLRGLTDTQYF	TGTGCCAGCAGTTTAGGCCTTAGGGGACTCACAGATACGCAGTATTTT
TRBD1	TRBV30	NA	TRBJ1-1	CAWSAGQQNTEAFF	TGTGCCTGGAGCGCGGGACAGCAAAACACTGAAGCTTTCTTT
TRBD2	TRBV7-8	NA	TRBJ2-1	CASSLENGGAIEQFF	TGTGCCAGCAGCTTAGAGAACGGGGGGGCTATTGAGCAGTTCTTC
NA	TRBV6-1	NA	TRBJ2-1	CASSEVGEVHEQFF	TGTGCCAGCAGTGAAGTGGGAGAGGTCCATGAGCAGTTCTTC
TRBD2	TRBV7-3	many	TRBJ2-7	CASSLPVSGRGDAYEQYF	TGTGCCAGCAGCTTACCGGTTAGCGGGAGGGGTGACGCCTACGAGCAGTACTTC
NA	TRBV5-5	NA	TRBJ1-2	CASTPGSNYGYTF	TGTGCCAGCACCCCCGGGTCTAACTATGGCTACACCTTC
NA	TRBV5-6	NA	TRBJ2-7	CASSSGPGGYEQYF	TGTGCCAGCAGCTCGGGACCCGGAGGGTACGAGCAGTACTTC
NA	TRBV6-5	NA	TRBJ2-7	CASTMDSYEQYF	TGTGCCAGCACTATGGACAGCTACGAGCAGTACTTC
TRBD2	TRBV4-2	once	TRBJ2-3	CASSQDSGGMQYF	TGTGCCAGCAGCCAAGATAGCGGGGGAATGCAGTATTTT
TRBD2	TRBV4-2	few	TRBJ2-7	CASSQGLAGTYEQYF	TGTGCCAGCAGCCAAGGACTAGCGGGGACCTACGAGCAGTACTTC
NA	TRBV28	NA	TRBJ1-2	CASSEGVEEGYTF	TGTGCCAGCAGTGAGGGAGTCGAGGAGGGCTACACCTTC
TRBD2	TRBV27	once	TRBJ2-7	CASSRDLAGANEQYF	TGTGCCAGCAGTCGCGACTTAGCGGGAGCCAACGAGCAGTACTTC
NA	TRBV5-1	NA	TRBJ1-1	CASSGEMNTEAFF	TGCGCCAGCAGCGGGGAGATGAACACTGAAGCTTTCTTT
NA	TRBV6-1	NA	TRBJ2-7	CASSEVAYEQYF	TGTGCCAGCAGTGAAGTAGCCTACGAGCAGTACTTC
NA	TRBV7-9	NA	TRBJ1-1	CASSLAETGDEAFF	TGTGCCAGCAGCTTAGCCGAAACAGGAGATGAAGCTTTCTTT
TRBD1	TRBV6-5	NA	TRBJ1-4	CASSEGQGDSSLF	TGTGCCAGCAGTGAGGGACAGGGGGATTCGTCGCTTTTT
NA	TRBV9	NA	TRBJ1-3	CASSPRGTASGNTIYF	TGTGCCAGCAGCCCGCGGGGGACGGCCTCTGGAAACACCATATATTTT
NA	TRBV7-3	NA	TRBJ2-7	CASSTTRGNEQYF	TGTGCCAGCAGCACCACTCGGGGGAACGAGCAGTACTTC
NA	TRBV2	NA	TRBJ1-2	CASSPTRNYGYTF	TGTGCCAGCAGTCCGACAAGGAACTATGGCTACACCTTC
TRBD2	TRBV2	NA	TRBJ2-2	CASRGAGGENTGELFF	TGTGCCAGCAGGGGAGCGGGGGGGGAGAACACCGGGGAGCTGTTTTTT
NA	TRBV6-6	NA	TRBJ1-3	CASSPRAGNTIYF	TGTGCCAGCAGCCCCAGGGCTGGAAACACCATATATTTT
TRBD2	TRBV4-2	NA	TRBJ2-2	CASSQEASGGATGELFF	TGTGCCAGCAGCCAAGAAGCGAGCGGGGGGGCCACCGGGGAGCTGTTTTTT
TRBD1	TRBV27	NA	TRBJ1-2	CASSLLLDRGRVYGYTF	TGTGCCAGCAGTCTCCTCTTGGACAGGGGGCGCGTCTATGGCTACACCTTC
TRBD2	TRBV28	NA	TRBJ2-1	CASKKLAGGNSYNEQFF	TGTGCCAGCAAAAAACTAGCGGGGGGGAACTCCTACAATGAGCAGTTCTTC
TRBD1	TRBV5-1	NA	TRBJ1-2	CASSLIDRENGYTF	TGCGCCAGCAGCTTAATAGACAGGGAAAATGGCTACACCTTC
TRBD1	TRBV7-9	NA	TRBJ1-2	CASSSGTGIHGYTF	TGTGCCAGCAGCTCAGGGACAGGGATTCACGGCTACACCTTC
TRBD1	TRBV7-2	few	TRBJ1-4	CASSYPGQEKLFF	TGTGCCAGCAGTTACCCGGGACAGGAAAAACTGTTTTTT
NA	TRBV18	NA	TRBJ2-1	CASSPLTPSSYNEQFF	TGTGCCAGCTCACCACTTACTCCGAGCTCCTACAATGAGCAGTTCTTC
TRBD1	TRBV6-1	NA	TRBJ2-1	CASSKGQGPYNEQFF	TGTGCCAGCAGCAAAGGACAGGGGCCCTACAATGAGCAGTTCTTC
NA	TRBV6-6	NA	TRBJ2-7	CASSYEGPVYEQYF	TGTGCCAGCAGTTACGAGGGCCCAGTCTACGAGCAGTACTTC
NA	TRBV6-5	NA	TRBJ1-6	CASRRAGVGSPLHF	TGTGCCAGCAGACGGGCAGGGGTTGGATCACCCCTCCACTTT
NA	TRBV6-5	NA	TRBJ2-7	CASSYLGGSSYEQYF	TGTGCCAGCAGTTACCTCGGAGGGAGCTCCTACGAGCAGTACTTC
NA	TRBV19	NA	TRBJ2-1	CASSPDNEQFF	TGTGCCAGTAGTCCGGACAATGAGCAGTTCTTC
NA	TRBV19	NA	TRBJ2-6	CASSIEQYASGANVLTF	TGTGCCAGTAGTATAGAACAGTACGCGTCTGGGGCCAACGTCCTGACTTTC
NA	TRBV18	NA	TRBJ2-5	CASSLQGGQESQYF	TGTGCCAGCTCATTACAGGGTGGCCAAGAGAGCCAGTACTTC
TRBD1	TRBV4-2	NA	TRBJ1-2	CASSPTGTGAYYGYTF	TGTGCCAGCAGCCCCACCGGGACAGGGGCTTACTATGGCTACACCTTC